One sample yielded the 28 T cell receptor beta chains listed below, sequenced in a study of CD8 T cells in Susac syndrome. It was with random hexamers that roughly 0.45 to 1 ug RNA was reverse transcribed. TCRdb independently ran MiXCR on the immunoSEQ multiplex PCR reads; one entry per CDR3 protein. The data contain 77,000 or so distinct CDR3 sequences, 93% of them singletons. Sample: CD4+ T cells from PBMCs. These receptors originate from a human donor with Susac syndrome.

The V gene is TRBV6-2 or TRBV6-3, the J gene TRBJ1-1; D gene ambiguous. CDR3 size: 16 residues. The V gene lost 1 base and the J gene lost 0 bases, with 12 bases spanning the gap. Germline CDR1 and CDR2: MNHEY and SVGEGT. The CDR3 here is CASSYLWGNMNTEAFF. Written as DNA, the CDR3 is TGTGCCAGCAGTTACTTATGGGGAAACATGAACACTGAAGCTTTCTTT.

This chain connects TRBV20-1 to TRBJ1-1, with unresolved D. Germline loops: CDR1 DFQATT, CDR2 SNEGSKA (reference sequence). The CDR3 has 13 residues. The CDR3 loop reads CSLFPQSNTEAFF. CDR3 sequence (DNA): TGCAGCCTATTTCCACAATCAAACACTGAAGCTTTCTTT.

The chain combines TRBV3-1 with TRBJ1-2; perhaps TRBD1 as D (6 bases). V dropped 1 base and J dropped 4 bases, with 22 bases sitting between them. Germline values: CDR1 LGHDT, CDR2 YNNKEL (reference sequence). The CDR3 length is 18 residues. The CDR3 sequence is CASSQVVSRGPHGYGYTF. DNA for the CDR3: TGTGCCAGCAGCCAAGTGGTCAGCAGGGGCCCTCATGGCTATGGCTACACCTTC.

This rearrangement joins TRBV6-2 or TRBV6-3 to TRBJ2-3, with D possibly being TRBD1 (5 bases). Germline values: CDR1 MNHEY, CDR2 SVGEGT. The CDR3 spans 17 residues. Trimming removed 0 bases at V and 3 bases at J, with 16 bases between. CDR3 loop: CASSYSAQANPTDTQYF. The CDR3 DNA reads TGTGCCAGCAGTTACTCGGCACAGGCGAATCCTACAGATACGCAGTATTTT.

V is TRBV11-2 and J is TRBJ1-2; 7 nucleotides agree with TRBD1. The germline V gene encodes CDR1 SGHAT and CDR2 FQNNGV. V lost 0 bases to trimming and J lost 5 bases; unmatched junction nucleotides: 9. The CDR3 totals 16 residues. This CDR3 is CASSLDRVGTAYGYTF. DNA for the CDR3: TGTGCCAGCAGCTTAGATCGGGTCGGGACAGCTTATGGCTACACCTTC.

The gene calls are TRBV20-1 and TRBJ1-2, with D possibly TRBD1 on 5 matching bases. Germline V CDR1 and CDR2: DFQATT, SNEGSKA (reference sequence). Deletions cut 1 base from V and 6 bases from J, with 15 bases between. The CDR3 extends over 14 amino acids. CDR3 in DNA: TGCAGTGCTAGAGTCTGGCAGGGTCATAATGGCTACACCTTC. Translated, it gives CSARVWQGHNGYTF.

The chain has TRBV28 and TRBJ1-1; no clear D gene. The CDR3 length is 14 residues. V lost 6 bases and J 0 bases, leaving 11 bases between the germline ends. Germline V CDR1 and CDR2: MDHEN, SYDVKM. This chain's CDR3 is CASSSRALNTEAFF. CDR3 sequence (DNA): TGTGCCAGCAGCTCCCGGGCCCTGAACACTGAAGCTTTCTTT.

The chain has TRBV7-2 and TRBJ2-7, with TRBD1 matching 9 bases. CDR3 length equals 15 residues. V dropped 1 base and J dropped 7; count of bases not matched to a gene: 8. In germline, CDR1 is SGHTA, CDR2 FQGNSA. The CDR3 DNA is TGTGCCAGCAGCTTAGGTCACCGGACAGGGGAGGAGCAGTACTTC. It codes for CASSLGHRTGEEQYF.

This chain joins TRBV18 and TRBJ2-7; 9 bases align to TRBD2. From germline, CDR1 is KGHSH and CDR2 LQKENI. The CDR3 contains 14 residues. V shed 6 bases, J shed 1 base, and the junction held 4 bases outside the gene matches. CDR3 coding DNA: TGTGCCAGCTCGCGGACTAGCGAGTCCTACGAGCAGTACTTC. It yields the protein CASSRTSESYEQYF.

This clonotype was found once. The CDR3 spells CSGGLPLSYNEQFF. The CDR3 DNA reads as TGCAGCGGAGGACTCCCCCTCTCCTACAATGAGCAGTTCTTC. This chain links TRBV29-1 with TRBJ2-1; TRBD2 is a possible D gene (5 bases). The V gene lost 7 bases and the J gene lost 0 bases, with 13 bases spanning the gap. The germline V gene has CDR1 SQVTM and CDR2 ANQGSEA. The CDR3 is 14 amino acids.

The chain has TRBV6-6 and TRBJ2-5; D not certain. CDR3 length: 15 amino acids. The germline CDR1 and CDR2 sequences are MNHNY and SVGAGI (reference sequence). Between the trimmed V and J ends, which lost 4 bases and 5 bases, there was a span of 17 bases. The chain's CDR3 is CASSSTALPGETQYF. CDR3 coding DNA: TGTGCCAGCAGTTCCACGGCCTTACCTGGGGAGACCCAGTACTTC.

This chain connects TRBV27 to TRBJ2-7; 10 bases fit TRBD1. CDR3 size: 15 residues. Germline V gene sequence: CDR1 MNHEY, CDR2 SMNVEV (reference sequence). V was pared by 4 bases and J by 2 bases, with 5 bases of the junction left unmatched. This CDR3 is CASSYRDRGAYEQYF. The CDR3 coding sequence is TGTGCCAGCAGTTACCGGGACAGGGGAGCCTACGAGCAGTACTTC.

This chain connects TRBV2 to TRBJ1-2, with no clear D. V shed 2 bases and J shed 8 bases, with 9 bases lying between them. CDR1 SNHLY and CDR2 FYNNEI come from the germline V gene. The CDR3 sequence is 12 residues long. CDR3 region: CASSEQLLGYTF. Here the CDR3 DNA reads TGTGCCAGCAGTGAACAGTTATTGGGCTACACCTTC.

CDR3 protein: CASSYRGMFSNQPQHF. In nucleotides, the CDR3 is TGTGCCAGCAGTTACCGTGGGATGTTCAGCAATCAGCCCCAGCATTTT. J is TRBJ1-5 and V is TRBV6-2 or TRBV6-3, with D unresolved. Trimming left V 2 bases short and J 1 base short, with 12 bases between. Germline values: CDR1 MNHEY, CDR2 SVGEGT. The CDR3 runs 16 residues.

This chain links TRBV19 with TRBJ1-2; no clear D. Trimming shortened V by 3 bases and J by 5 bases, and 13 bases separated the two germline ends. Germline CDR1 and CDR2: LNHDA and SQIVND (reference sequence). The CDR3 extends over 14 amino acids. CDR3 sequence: CASSIPSGIYGYTF. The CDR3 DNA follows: TGTGCCAGTAGTATTCCATCGGGGATTTATGGCTACACCTTC.

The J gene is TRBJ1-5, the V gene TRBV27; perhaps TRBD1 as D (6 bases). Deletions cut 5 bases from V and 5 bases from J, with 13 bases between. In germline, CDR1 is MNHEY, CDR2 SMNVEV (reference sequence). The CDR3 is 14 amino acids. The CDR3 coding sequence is TGTGCCAGCAGTACGAGGACAGATTATCAGCCCCAGCATTTT. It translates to CASSTRTDYQPQHF.

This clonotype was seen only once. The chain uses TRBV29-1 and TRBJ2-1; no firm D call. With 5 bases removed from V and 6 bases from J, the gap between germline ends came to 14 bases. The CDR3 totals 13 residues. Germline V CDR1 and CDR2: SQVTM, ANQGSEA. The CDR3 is CSVRMLGFNEQFF. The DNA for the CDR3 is TGCAGCGTTCGGATGTTGGGGTTCAATGAGCAGTTCTTC.

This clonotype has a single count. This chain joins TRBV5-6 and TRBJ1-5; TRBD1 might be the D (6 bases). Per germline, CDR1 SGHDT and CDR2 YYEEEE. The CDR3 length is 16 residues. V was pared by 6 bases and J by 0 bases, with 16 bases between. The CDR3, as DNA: TGTGCCAGCACCAGAGGGGGGACACCTAGCAATCAGCCCCAGCATTTT. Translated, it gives CASTRGGTPSNQPQHF.

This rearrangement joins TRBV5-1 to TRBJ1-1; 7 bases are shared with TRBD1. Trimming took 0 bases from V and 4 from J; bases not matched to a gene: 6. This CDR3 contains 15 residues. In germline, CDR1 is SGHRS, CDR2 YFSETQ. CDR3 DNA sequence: TGCGCCAGCAGCTTGGCTCTACAGGGGTCCACTGAAGCTTTCTTT. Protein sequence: CASSLALQGSTEAFF.

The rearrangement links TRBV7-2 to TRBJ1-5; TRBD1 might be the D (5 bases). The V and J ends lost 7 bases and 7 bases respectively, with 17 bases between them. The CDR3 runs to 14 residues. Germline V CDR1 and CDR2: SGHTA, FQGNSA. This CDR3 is CASTEVGGRQPQHF. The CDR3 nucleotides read TGTGCCAGCACCGAGGTGGGGGGAAGGCAGCCCCAGCATTTT.

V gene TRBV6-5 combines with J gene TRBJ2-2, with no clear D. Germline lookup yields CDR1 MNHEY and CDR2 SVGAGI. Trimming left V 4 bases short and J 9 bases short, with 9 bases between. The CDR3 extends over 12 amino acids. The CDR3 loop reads CASSSSHRELFF. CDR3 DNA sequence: TGTGCCAGCAGTTCCTCACACCGGGAGCTGTTTTTT.

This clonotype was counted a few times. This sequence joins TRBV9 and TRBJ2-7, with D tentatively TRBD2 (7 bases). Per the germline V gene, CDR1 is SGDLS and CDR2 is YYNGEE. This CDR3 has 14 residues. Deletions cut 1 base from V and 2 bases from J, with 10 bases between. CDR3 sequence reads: CASSVRGATYEQYF. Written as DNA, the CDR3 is TGTGCCAGCAGCGTACGGGGGGCAACCTACGAGCAGTACTTC.

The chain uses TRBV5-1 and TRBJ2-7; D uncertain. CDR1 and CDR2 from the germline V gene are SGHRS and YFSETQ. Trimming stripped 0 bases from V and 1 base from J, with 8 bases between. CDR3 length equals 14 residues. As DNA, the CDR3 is TGCGCCAGCAGCTTGGCCGCTGGGTCCTACGAGCAGTACTTC. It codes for CASSLAAGSYEQYF.

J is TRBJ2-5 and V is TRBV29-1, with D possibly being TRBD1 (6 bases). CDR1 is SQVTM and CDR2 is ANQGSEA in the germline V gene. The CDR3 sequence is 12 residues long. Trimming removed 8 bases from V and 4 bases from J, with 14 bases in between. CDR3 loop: CSIRGQSETQYF. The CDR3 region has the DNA TGCAGCATTCGCGGACAGTCAGAGACCCAGTACTTC.

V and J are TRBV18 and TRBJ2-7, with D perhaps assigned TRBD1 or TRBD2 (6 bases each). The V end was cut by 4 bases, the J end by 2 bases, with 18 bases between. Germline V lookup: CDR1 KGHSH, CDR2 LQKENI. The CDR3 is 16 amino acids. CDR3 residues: CASSRNPEGGPYEQYF. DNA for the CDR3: TGTGCCAGCTCACGAAATCCGGAGGGGGGCCCCTACGAGCAGTACTTC.

The chain's CDR3 is CASSLERQINYGYTF. Here the CDR3 DNA reads TGTGCCAGCAGCTTAGAGAGACAGATTAACTATGGCTACACCTTC. The chain has TRBV7-2 and TRBJ1-2; maybe TRBD1 (5 bases). V lost 1 base, J lost 1 base, and 10 bases lay in between. The CDR3 runs 15 residues. Germline lookup yields CDR1 SGHTA and CDR2 FQGNSA.

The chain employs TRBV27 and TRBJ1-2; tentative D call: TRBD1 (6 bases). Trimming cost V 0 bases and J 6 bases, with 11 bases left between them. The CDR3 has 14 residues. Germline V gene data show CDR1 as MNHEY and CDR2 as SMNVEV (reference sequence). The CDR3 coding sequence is TGTGCCAGCAGTTTATCGCAGGGGAGGGATGGCTACACCTTC. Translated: CASSLSQGRDGYTF.

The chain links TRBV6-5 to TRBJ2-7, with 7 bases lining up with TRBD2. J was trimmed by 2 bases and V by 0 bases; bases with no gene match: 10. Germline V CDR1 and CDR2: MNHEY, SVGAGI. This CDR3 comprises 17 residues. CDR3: CASSYSGGYSDTYEQYF. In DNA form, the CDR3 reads TGTGCCAGCAGTTACTCGGGAGGGTATTCGGATACCTACGAGCAGTACTTC.